Sequencing of this TCR beta chain was carried out in a study of OX40 agonist ivuxolimab in advanced cancers. Study summary: Given to patients was ivuxolimab, an agonistic anti-OX40 (CD134) antibody. Mean age 60 years, range 23 to 79; 82.7% male.

Trimming removed 0 bases at V and 5 bases at J, with 9 bases between. CDR3 length equals 14 residues. Germline assignment: CDR1 SGHRS and CDR2 YFSETQ. The data were produced by immunoSEQ multiplex PCR, yet TCRdb's version contains in-frame clones alone and is incomplete. The top ten clones hold roughly 0.56% of a sample with about 100,000 clones, around 93% of them seen once. People who had autoimmune disease history or systemic immunosuppression were excluded. Collection of blood occurred at baseline, at cycle 4 day 1, and at cycle 7 day 1. The rearrangement uses TRBV5-1 and TRBJ2-1, with D perhaps TRBD2 (6 bases). Specimen: CD4+ or CD8+ T cells sorted from blood, collected in a trial of the OX40 agonist ivuxolimab. The receptor was isolated from an adult with an advanced solid tumor such as melanoma, head and neck, liver or kidney cancer. This CDR3 is CASSLAVADNEQFF. The CDR3 DNA follows: TGCGCCAGCAGCTTGGCAGTAGCGGACAATGAGCAGTTCTTC.